This T cell receptor beta chain was found in a study of T cells in Graves' hyperthyroidism and ophthalmopathy. General study points: Within blood appeared most thyroid clonotypes that had expanded above 0.001.

Template material for amplifying TCR beta CDR3 regions consisted of RNA transcripts. First-round RT-PCR of the TCR CDR3 relied on the HTBI primer set. TCRdb redid the calling of the multiplex PCR reads with MiXCR, one entry per CDR3 protein. The sample holds around 600,000 distinct CDR3 sequences, approximately 14% seen once. With regard to this clonotype: No antigen is known for it.

This CDR3 region has 14 residues. With 5 bases removed from V and 3 bases from J, the gap between germline ends came to 14 bases. The rearrangement uses TRBV12-3 or TRBV12-4 and TRBJ2-7; D not resolved. The sample taken for sequencing was blood. The origin of this receptor is a woman between 18 and 29 years old with Graves' ophthalmopathy. CDR3 DNA sequence: TGTGCCAGCAGTATAGGGCGGTCTTACTACGAGCAGTACTTC. Protein product: CASSIGRSYYEQYF.